The 21 T cell receptor beta chains below come from one sample, sequenced in a study of cytomegalovirus exposure and HLA in healthy donors. Only in-frame clones appear in the TCRdb table, and some are missing; sequencing was by immunoSEQ multiplex PCR. The sample includes about 130,000 clones, 85% to 90% of them seen just once. The sample comprised PBMCs. The origin of the receptors is a woman aged 18-35 years in good health and CMV-seropositive.

V and J are TRBV9 and TRBJ2-7, with 8 nucleotides matching TRBD2. There are 16 residues in the CDR3. V lost 4 bases, J lost 5 bases, and 14 bases stayed unmatched. Germline V gene sequence: CDR1 SGDLS, CDR2 YYNGEE. CDR3 region: CASSPRGWTSSDEQYF. Here the CDR3 DNA reads TGTGCCAGCAGCCCCCGCGGGTGGACTAGCAGCGACGAGCAGTACTTC.

This sequence joins TRBV5-6 and TRBJ2-1, with no clear D. The CDR3 sequence is 11 residues long. Germline V gives CDR1 SGHDT, CDR2 YYEEEE. V lost 4 bases to trimming and J lost 9 bases, with 8 bases between them. In DNA form, the CDR3 reads TGTGCCAGCAGCCGAGTCGGTGAGCAGTTCTTC. It yields the protein CASSRVGEQFF.

The chain is built from TRBV30 and TRBJ1-4; 10 bases agree with TRBD1. This CDR3 has 13 residues. V shed 5 bases and J 7 bases; nucleotides not matched to a gene: 4. Germline V gives CDR1 GTSNPN, CDR2 SVGIG (reference sequence). CDR3 sequence (DNA): TGTGCCTGGGTGACAGGGGGCGGTGAAAAACTGTTTTTT. It encodes CAWVTGGGEKLFF.

This clone was counted once. The rearrangement joins TRBV5-5 to TRBJ2-1, with D maybe TRBD2 (6 bases). Germline V gene lookup returns CDR1 SGHKS and CDR2 YYEKEE (reference sequence). V was shortened by 3 bases and J by 4 bases, with 17 bases between the two germline ends. CDR3 length equals 16 residues. DNA of the CDR3: TGTGCCAGCAGCTCAAATGGAGGGAATAGGTACAATGAGCAGTTCTTC. Amino acid sequence: CASSSNGGNRYNEQFF.

The chain carries TRBV27 and TRBJ2-7, with 9 bases identical to TRBD2. CDR1 is MNHEY, CDR2 SMNVEV, per germline (reference sequence). The J segment lost 1 base and the V segment lost 5 bases, leaving 9 bases of the junction unmatched. This CDR3 is 16 amino acids long. CDR3 amino acids: CASSLPTSGWSYEQYF. The CDR3 bases are TGTGCCAGCAGTCTACCCACTAGCGGGTGGTCCTACGAGCAGTACTTC.

This clone was counted a few times. The chain joins TRBV11-3 to TRBJ2-1, with 10 bases matching TRBD1. V shed 0 bases and J 4 bases; nucleotides not matched to a gene: 3. Germline V CDR1 and CDR2: SGHNT, YENEEA. This CDR3 contains 16 residues. The CDR3 bases are TGTGCCAGCAGCTTAGAGGGGACAGGGGATTACAATGAGCAGTTCTTC. Translation gives CASSLEGTGDYNEQFF.

The J gene is TRBJ2-6, the V gene TRBV19, with TRBD1 identical over 10 bases. CDR1 is LNHDA, CDR2 SQIVND, per germline (reference sequence). The CDR3 loop spans 20 amino acids. V was clipped by 3 bases and J by 0 bases; unmatched bases: 11. The CDR3 spells CASSIGTGALLNSGANVLTF. The CDR3 DNA is TGTGCCAGTAGTATCGGGACAGGGGCCCTATTGAACTCTGGGGCCAACGTCCTGACTTTC. Filled out from reference TRBV19 and TRBJ2-6, the complete variable domain reads DGGITQSPKYLFRKEGQNVTLSCEQNLNHDAMYWYRQDPGQGLRLIYYSQIVNDFQKGDIAEGYSVSREKKESFPLTVTSAQKNPTAFYLCASSIGTGALLNSGANVLTFGAGSRLTVL.

The CDR3 reads CASTIVRGRGYEQYF. CDR3 DNA sequence: TGTGCCAGCACCATAGTGAGGGGGCGCGGGTACGAGCAGTACTTC. The chain links TRBV7-2 to TRBJ2-7, with TRBD1 matching 7 bases. Germline CDR1 SGHTA, CDR2 FQGNSA. Trimming took 7 bases from V and 4 from J; bases not matched to a gene: 13. CDR3 size: 15 residues.

This chain connects TRBV13 to TRBJ1-2, with D unresolved. Per germline, CDR1 PRHDT and CDR2 FYEKMQ (reference sequence). This CDR3 comprises 14 residues. Trimming removed 5 bases at V and 1 base at J, with 11 bases between. Here the CDR3 DNA reads TGTGCCAGCAGCCGAGTCGGGTTTAACTATGGCTACACCTTC. Translation gives CASSRVGFNYGYTF.

V is TRBV7-9 and J is TRBJ2-1; D is possibly TRBD1 (7 bases). Germline assignment: CDR1 SEHNR and CDR2 FQNEAQ (reference sequence). The CDR3 extends over 17 amino acids. V lost 3 bases, J lost 4 bases, and 19 bases lay in between. The CDR3: CASSFDDRVGGYNEQFF. CDR3 DNA sequence: TGTGCCAGCAGCTTTGACGACAGGGTCGGGGGTTACAATGAGCAGTTCTTC.

The rearrangement uses TRBV2 and TRBJ2-7; tentatively, D is TRBD1 (5 bases). CDR3 size: 14 residues. CDR1 is SNHLY, CDR2 FYNNEI, per germline. Trimming left V 4 bases short and J 6 bases short, with 16 bases between. This CDR3 reads CASSATRVLLEQYF. CDR3 DNA sequence: TGTGCCAGCAGTGCGACCAGGGTTCTCCTCGAGCAGTACTTC.

The gene calls are TRBV2 and TRBJ1-5; TRBD1 agrees at 8 bases. This CDR3 has 14 amino acids. The V segment lost 8 bases and the J segment 7 bases; nucleotides outside the gene matches: 10. The V gene's germline CDR1 is SNHLY and CDR2 FYNNEI. Here the CDR3 reads CASSQGEGPQPQHF. As DNA, the CDR3 is TGTGCCAGCTCACAGGGGGAAGGGCCGCAGCCCCAGCATTTT.

The chain has TRBV7-6 and TRBJ2-2; 9 bases line up with TRBD1. Losses at the gene ends were 5 bases for V and 3 bases for J; bases not matched to a gene: 4. CDR3 size: 15 residues. The germline gives CDR1 SGHVS, CDR2 FNYEAQ. Written as DNA, the CDR3 is TGTGCCAGCAGCCAGGGACAGGGATACACCGGGGAGCTGTTTTTT. Translation gives CASSQGQGYTGELFF.

This sequence joins TRBV27 and TRBJ1-4, with TRBD1 matching over 9 bases. Trimming at V came to 7 bases and at J to 6 bases, leaving 6 bases not matched to a gene. This CDR3 contains 14 residues. In germline, CDR1 is MNHEY, CDR2 SMNVEV (reference sequence). DNA of the CDR3: TGTGCCAGCAAGACCCGGACAGGGGATGAAAAACTGTTTTTT. Residues: CASKTRTGDEKLFF.

The rearrangement uses TRBV28 and TRBJ2-2; 11 bases are shared with TRBD2. The CDR3 contains 17 residues. CDR1 is MDHEN, CDR2 SYDVKM, per germline. The V segment lost 5 bases and the J segment 5 bases; nucleotides outside the gene matches: 10. The DNA for the CDR3 is TGTGCCAGCAGTCCCTGGACTAGCGGGTGGAAAACCGGGGAGCTGTTTTTT. It encodes CASSPWTSGWKTGELFF.

This clone came up a few times. J is TRBJ1-2 and V is TRBV30; D gene unclear. V was clipped by 3 bases and J by 4 bases, with 12 bases between them. Germline CDR1 and CDR2: GTSNPN and SVGIG (reference sequence). CDR3 size: 13 residues. The CDR3 loop reads CAWRSSNGYGYTF. The CDR3 bases are TGTGCCTGGAGGTCTTCTAATGGCTATGGCTACACCTTC.

This sequence joins TRBV7-9 and TRBJ1-1; TRBD1 might be the D (6 bases). The CDR3 has 16 amino acids. Germline assignment: CDR1 SEHNR and CDR2 FQNEAQ (reference sequence). Deletions cut 3 bases from V and 3 bases from J, with 17 bases between. CDR3 in amino acids: CASSFSGDNIYTEAFF. The CDR3 region has the DNA TGTGCCAGCAGCTTTTCAGGGGACAATATTTACACTGAAGCTTTCTTT.

The V and J genes are TRBV11-2 and TRBJ2-3, with a possible D match to TRBD2 (5 bases). V was shortened by 3 bases and J by 4 bases, with 11 bases between the two germline ends. The CDR3 covers 14 residues. Germline V lookup: CDR1 SGHAT, CDR2 FQNNGV. In nucleotides, the CDR3 is TGTGCCAGCAGCTTTAGGCTAGCTTCAGATACGCAGTATTTT. The encoded protein is CASSFRLASDTQYF.

V gene TRBV5-1 combines with J gene TRBJ1-2, with 7 nucleotides matching TRBD1. The CDR3 loop spans 14 amino acids. Germline V gene data show CDR1 as SGHRS and CDR2 as YFSETQ. Trimming cost V 5 bases and J 3 bases; bases outside gene matches: 7. The CDR3 region has the DNA TGCGCCAGCAGTGCGGGCAGGGGGTACTATGGCTACACCTTC. Amino acids: CASSAGRGYYGYTF.

V usage is TRBV4-3 and J usage is TRBJ2-1; TRBD2 matches at 8 bases. The junction had 5 bases not matched to a gene; V was cut back by 5 bases and J by 5 bases. The CDR3 has 14 amino acids. CDR1 LGHNA and CDR2 YSLEER come from the germline V gene. The CDR3 reads CASSFFGGDNEQFF. The CDR3 DNA sequence: TGCGCCAGCAGCTTCTTCGGGGGGGACAATGAGCAGTTCTTC.

This clone was detected a few times. The chain joins TRBV5-4 to TRBJ2-7, with 9 bases that match TRBD1. The germline V gene encodes CDR1 SGHNT and CDR2 YYREEE (reference sequence). The CDR3 is 14 amino acids. V was clipped by 0 bases and J by 5 bases; unmatched bases: 3. This CDR3 is CASSLDGQGNEQYF. In DNA, the CDR3 is TGTGCCAGCAGCTTGGACGGACAGGGGAACGAGCAGTACTTC.